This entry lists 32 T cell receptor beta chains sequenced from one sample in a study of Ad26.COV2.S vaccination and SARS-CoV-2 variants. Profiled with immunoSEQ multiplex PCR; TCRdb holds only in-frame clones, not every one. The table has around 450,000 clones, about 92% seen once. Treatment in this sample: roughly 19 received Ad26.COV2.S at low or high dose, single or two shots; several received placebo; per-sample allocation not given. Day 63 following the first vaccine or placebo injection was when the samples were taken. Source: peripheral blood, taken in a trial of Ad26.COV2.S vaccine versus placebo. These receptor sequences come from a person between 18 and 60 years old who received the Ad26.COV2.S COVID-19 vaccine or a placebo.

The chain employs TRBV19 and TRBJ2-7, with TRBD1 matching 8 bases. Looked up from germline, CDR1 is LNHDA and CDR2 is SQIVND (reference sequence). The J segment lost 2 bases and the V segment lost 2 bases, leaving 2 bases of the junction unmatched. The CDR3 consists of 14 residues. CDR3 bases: TGTGCCAGTAGTATAAGGACAGGGCCCTACGAGCAGTACTTC. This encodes CASSIRTGPYEQYF.

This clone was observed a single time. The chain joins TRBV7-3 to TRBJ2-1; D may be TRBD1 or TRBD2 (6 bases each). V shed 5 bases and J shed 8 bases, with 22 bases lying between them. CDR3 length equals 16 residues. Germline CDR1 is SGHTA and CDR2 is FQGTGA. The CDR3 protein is CASSKRGGRSWDEQFF. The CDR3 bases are TGTGCCAGCAGCAAAAGAGGGGGGAGGAGCTGGGATGAGCAGTTCTTC.

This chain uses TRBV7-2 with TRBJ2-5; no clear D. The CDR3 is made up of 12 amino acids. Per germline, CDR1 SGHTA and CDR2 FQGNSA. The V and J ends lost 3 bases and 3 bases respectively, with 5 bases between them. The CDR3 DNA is TGTGCCAGCAGCTTGTCGGAAGAGACCCAGTACTTC. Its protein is CASSLSEETQYF. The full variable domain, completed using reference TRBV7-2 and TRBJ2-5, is GAGVSQSPSNKVTEKGKDVELRCDPISGHTALYWYRQSLGQGLEFLIYFQGNSAPDKSGLPSDRFSAERTGGSVSTLTIQRTQQEDSAVYLCASSLSEETQYFGPGTRLLVL.

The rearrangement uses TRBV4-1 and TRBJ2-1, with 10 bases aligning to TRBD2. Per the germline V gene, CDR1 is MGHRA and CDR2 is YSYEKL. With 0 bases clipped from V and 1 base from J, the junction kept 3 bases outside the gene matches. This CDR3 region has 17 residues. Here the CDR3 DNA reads TGCGCCAGCAGCCAAGATCTAGCGGGAGCATCCTACAATGAGCAGTTCTTC. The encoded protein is CASSQDLAGASYNEQFF.

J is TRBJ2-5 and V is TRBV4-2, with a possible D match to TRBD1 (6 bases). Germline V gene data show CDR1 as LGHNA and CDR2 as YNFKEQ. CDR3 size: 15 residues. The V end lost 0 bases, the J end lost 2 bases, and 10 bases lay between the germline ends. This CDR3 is CASSQESQGQETQYF. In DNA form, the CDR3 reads TGTGCCAGCAGCCAAGAATCCCAGGGGCAAGAGACCCAGTACTTC.

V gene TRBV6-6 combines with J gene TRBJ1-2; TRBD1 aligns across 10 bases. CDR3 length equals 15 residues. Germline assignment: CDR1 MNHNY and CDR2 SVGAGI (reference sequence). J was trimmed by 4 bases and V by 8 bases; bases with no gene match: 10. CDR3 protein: CASAPGTGESYGYTF. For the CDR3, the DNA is TGTGCCAGCGCTCCCGGGACAGGGGAAAGCTATGGCTACACCTTC.

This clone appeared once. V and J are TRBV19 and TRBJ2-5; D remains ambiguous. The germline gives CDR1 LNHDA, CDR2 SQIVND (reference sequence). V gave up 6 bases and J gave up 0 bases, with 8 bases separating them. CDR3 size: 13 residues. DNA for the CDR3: TGTGCCAGTAGCGAGACACACCAAGAGACCCAGTACTTC. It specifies CASSETHQETQYF.

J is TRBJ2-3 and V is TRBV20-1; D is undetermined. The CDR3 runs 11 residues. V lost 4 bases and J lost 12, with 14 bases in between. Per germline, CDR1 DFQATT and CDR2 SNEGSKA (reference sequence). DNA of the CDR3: TGCAGTGCTACCGTCCCCCCATTTCAGTATTTT. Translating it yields CSATVPPFQYF.

The CDR3 coding sequence is TGCGCCAGCAGCATCTGGCTGGATGGCTGGACTAGCGGGAGAGCCCCTACGAACACCGGGGAGCTGTTTTTT. Translated, it gives CASSIWLDGWTSGRAPTNTGELFF. The chain couples TRBV5-1 to TRBJ2-2; 13 bases match TRBD2. J lost 0 bases, V lost 4 bases, and 24 bases had no gene match. The CDR3 is 24 amino acids. Germline V gene lookup returns CDR1 SGHRS and CDR2 YFSETQ.

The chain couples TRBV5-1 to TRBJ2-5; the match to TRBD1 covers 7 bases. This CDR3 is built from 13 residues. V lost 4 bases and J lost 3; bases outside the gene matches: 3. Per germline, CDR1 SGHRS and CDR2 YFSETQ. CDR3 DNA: TGCGCCAGCAGCCCAGGACAGGAAGAGACCCAGTACTTC. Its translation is CASSPGQEETQYF. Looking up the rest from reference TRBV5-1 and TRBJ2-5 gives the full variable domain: KAGVTQTPRYLIKTRGQQVTLSCSPISGHRSVSWYQQTPGQGLQFLFEYFSETQRNKGNFPGRFSGRQFSNSRSEMNVSTLELGDSALYLCASSPGQEETQYFGPGTRLLVL.

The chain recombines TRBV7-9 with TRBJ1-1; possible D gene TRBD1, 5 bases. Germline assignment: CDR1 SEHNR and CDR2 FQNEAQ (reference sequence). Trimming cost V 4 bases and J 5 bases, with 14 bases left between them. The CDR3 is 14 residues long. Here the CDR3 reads CASSSGESSTEAFF. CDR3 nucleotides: TGTGCCAGCAGCTCGGGGGAGTCGAGTACTGAAGCTTTCTTT.

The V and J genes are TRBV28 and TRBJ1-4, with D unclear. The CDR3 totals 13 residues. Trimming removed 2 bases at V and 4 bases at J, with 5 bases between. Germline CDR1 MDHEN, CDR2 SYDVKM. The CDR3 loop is CASSLRVNEKLFF. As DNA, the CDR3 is TGTGCCAGCAGTTTAAGAGTTAATGAAAAACTGTTTTTT. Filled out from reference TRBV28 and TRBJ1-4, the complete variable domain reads DVKVTQSSRYLVKRTGEKVFLECVQDMDHENMFWYRQDPGLGLRLIYFSYDVKMKEKGDIPEGYSVSREKKERFSLILESASTNQTSMYLCASSLRVNEKLFFGSGTQLSVL.

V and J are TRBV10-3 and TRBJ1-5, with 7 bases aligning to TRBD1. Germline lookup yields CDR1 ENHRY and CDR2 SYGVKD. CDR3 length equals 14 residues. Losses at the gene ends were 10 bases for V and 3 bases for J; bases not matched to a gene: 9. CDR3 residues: CATRDSENNQPQHF. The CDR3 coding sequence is TGTGCCACCAGGGACAGCGAAAACAATCAGCCCCAGCATTTT.

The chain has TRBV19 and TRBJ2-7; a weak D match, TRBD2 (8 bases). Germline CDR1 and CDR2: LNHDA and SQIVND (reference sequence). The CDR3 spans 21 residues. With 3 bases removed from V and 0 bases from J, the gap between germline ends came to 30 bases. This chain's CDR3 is CASSIIFSGGTSLTTSYEQYF. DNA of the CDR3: TGTGCCAGTAGTATTATATTCTCAGGGGGGACTAGTCTTACTACCTCCTACGAGCAGTACTTC.

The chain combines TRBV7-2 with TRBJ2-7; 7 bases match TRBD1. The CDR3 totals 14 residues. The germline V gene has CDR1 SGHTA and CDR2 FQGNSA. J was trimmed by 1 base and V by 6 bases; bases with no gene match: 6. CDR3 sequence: CASRTGTASYEQYF. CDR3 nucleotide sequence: TGTGCCAGCAGGACCGGGACAGCGTCCTACGAGCAGTACTTC. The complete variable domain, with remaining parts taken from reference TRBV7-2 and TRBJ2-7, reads GAGVSQSPSNKVTEKGKDVELRCDPISGHTALYWYRQSLGQGLEFLIYFQGNSAPDKSGLPSDRFSAERTGGSVSTLTIQRTQQEDSAVYLCASRTGTASYEQYFGPGTRLTVT.

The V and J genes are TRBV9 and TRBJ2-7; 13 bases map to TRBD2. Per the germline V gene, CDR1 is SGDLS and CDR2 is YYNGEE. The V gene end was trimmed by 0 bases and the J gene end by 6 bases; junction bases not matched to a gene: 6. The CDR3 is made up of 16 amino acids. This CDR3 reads CASSVEGTSGDSEQYF. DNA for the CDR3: TGTGCCAGCAGCGTAGAGGGGACTAGCGGGGATTCCGAGCAGTACTTC. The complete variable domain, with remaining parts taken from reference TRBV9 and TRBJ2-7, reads DSGVTQTPKHLITATGQRVTLRCSPRSGDLSVYWYQQSLDQGLQFLIQYYNGEERAKGNILERFSAQQFPDLHSELNLSSLELGDSALYFCASSVEGTSGDSEQYFGPGTRLTVT.

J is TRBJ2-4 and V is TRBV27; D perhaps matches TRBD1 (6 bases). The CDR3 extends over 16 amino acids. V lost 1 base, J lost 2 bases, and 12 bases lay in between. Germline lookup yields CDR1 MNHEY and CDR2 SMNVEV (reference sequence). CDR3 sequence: CASSLLGQSTKNIQYF. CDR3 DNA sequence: TGTGCCAGCAGTTTATTAGGACAGTCGACCAAAAACATTCAGTACTTC.

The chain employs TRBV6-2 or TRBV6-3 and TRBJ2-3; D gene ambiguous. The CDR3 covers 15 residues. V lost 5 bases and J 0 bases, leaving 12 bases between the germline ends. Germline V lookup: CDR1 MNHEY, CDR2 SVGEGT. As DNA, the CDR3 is TGTGCCAGCAGTCTTTGGACCGTTAGCACAGATACGCAGTATTTT. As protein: CASSLWTVSTDTQYF.

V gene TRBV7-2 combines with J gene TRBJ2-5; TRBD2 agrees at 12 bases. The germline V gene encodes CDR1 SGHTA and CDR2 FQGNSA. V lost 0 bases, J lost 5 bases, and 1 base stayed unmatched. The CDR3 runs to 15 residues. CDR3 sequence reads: CASSLATSGSETQYF. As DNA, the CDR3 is TGTGCCAGCAGCTTAGCGACTAGCGGGAGTGAGACCCAGTACTTC. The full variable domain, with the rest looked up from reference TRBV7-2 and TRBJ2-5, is GAGVSQSPSNKVTEKGKDVELRCDPISGHTALYWYRQSLGQGLEFLIYFQGNSAPDKSGLPSDRFSAERTGGSVSTLTIQRTQQEDSAVYLCASSLATSGSETQYFGPGTRLLVL.

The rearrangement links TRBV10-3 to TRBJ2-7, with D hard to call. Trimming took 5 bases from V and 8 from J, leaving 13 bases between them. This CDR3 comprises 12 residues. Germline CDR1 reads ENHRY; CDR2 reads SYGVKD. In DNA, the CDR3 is TGTGCCATCAGTACCGAGAAAGACCAGCAGTACTTC. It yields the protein CAISTEKDQQYF.

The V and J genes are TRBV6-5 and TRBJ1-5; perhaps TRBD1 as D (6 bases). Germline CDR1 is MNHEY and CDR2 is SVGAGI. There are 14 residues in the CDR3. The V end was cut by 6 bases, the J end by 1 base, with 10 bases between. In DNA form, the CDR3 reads TGTGCCAGCAGGAGGGGGGACAGCAATCAGCCCCAGCATTTT. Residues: CASRRGDSNQPQHF.

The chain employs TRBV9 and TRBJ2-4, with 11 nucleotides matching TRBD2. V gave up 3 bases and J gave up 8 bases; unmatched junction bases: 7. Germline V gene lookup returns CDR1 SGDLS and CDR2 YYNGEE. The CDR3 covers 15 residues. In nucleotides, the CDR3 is TGTGCCAGCAGCGCCGGGACTAGCGGCTCGCACATTCAGTACTTC. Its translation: CASSAGTSGSHIQYF.

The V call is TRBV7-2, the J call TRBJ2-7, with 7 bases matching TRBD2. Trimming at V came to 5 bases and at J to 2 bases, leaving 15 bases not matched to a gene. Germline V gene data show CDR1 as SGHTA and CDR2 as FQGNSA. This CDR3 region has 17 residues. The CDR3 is CASSPRGAASGAYEQYF. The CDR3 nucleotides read TGTGCCAGCAGCCCTCGAGGGGCGGCTAGCGGAGCCTACGAGCAGTACTTC. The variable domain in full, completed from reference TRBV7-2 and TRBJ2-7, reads GAGVSQSPSNKVTEKGKDVELRCDPISGHTALYWYRQSLGQGLEFLIYFQGNSAPDKSGLPSDRFSAERTGGSVSTLTIQRTQQEDSAVYLCASSPRGAASGAYEQYFGPGTRLTVT.

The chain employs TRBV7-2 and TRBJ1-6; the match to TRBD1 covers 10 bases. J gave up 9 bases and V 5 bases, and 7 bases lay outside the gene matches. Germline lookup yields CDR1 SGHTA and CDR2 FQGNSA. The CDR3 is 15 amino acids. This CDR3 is CASSIPGQGISPLHF. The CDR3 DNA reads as TGTGCCAGCAGCATTCCGGGACAGGGGATTTCACCCCTCCACTTT.

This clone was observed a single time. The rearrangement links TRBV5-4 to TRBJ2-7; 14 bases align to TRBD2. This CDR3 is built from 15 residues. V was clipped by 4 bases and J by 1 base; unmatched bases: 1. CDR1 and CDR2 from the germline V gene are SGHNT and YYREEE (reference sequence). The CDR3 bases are TGTGCCAGCAGCGGGACTAGCGGGAGTTCCTACGAGCAGTACTTC. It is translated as CASSGTSGSSYEQYF.

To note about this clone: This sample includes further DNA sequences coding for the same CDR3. CDR3 loop: CASSVGGTYNEQFF. Here the CDR3 DNA reads TGTGCCAGCAGCGTAGGGGGGACCTACAATGAGCAGTTCTTC. This chain links TRBV9 with TRBJ2-1; perhaps D is TRBD1 or TRBD2 (5 bases each). Trimming removed 0 bases at V and 2 bases at J, with 6 bases between. The CDR3 spans 14 residues. Germline loops: CDR1 SGDLS, CDR2 YYNGEE.

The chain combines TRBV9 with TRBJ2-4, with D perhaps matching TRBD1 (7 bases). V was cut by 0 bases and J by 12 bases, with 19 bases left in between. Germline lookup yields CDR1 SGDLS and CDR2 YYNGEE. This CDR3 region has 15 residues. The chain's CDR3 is CASSVVGSEGAHQYF. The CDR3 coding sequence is TGTGCCAGCAGCGTAGTCGGTTCGGAGGGGGCGCATCAGTACTTC.

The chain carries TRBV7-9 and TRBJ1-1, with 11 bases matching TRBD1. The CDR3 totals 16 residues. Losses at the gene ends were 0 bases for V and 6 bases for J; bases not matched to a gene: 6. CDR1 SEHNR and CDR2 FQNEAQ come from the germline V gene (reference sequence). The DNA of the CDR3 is TGTGCCAGCAGCTTAGCACCGGGACAGGGGGATCCTGAAGCTTTCTTT. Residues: CASSLAPGQGDPEAFF. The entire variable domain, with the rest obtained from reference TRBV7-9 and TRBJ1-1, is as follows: DTGVSQNPRHKITKRGQNVTFRCDPISEHNRLYWYRQTLGQGPEFLTYFQNEAQLEKSRLLSDRFSAERPKGSFSTLEIQRTEQGDSAMYLCASSLAPGQGDPEAFFGQGTRLTVV.

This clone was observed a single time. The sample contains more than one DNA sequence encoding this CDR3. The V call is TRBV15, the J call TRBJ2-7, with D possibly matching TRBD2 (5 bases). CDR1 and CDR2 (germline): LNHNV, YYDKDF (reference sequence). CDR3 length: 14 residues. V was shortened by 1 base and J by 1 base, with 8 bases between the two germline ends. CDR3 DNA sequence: TGTGCCACCAGCAGAGGGGGAGATTCCTACGAGCAGTACTTC. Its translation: CATSRGGDSYEQYF.

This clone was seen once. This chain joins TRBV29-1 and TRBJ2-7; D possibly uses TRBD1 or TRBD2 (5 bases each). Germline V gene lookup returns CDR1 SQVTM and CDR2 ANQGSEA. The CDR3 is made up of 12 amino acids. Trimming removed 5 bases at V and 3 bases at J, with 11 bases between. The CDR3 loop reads CSVYGGGYEQYF. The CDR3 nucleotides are TGCAGCGTTTATGGGGGTGGCTACGAGCAGTACTTC.

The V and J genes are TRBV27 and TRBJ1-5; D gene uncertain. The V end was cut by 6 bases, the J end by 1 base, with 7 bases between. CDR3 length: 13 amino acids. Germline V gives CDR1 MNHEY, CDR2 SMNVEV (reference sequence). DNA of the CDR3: TGTGCCAGCAGGAGGCCGAGCAATCAGCCCCAGCATTTT. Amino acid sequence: CASRRPSNQPQHF.

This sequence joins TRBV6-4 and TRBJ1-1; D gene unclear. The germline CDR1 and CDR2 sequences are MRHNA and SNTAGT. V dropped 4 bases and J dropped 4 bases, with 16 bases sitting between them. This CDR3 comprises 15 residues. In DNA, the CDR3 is TGTGCCAGCAGTGGCGGAGGCTATTTGAGCACTGAAGCTTTCTTT. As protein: CASSGGGYLSTEAFF.